A single sample is the source of the 16 T cell receptor beta chains below, sequenced in a study of cytomegalovirus exposure and HLA in healthy donors. Both 60 Vbeta primers and 13 Jbeta primers went into the PCR. Here immunoSEQ multiplex PCR was the method, and the copy in TCRdb shows in-frame clones only, minus some. The sample yields about 120,000 clones, 74% seen once. The sequenced sample consisted of PBMCs. These TCRs come from a woman aged 50 to 65 in good health and CMV-seropositive.

This clone was counted a single time. V and J are TRBV7-2 and TRBJ2-7, with 12 nucleotides matching TRBD1. Losses at the gene ends were 6 bases for V and 6 bases for J; bases not matched to a gene: 6. Looked up from germline, CDR1 is SGHTA and CDR2 is FQGNSA. This CDR3 region has 14 residues. CDR3 nucleotides: TGTGCCAGCAGTCGGGGGACAGGGGGCTCCGAGCAGTACTTC. This codes for CASSRGTGGSEQYF.

V usage is TRBV7-8 and J usage is TRBJ1-6; 7 nucleotides align to TRBD1. The trim removed 1 base at V and 0 bases at J, leaving 6 bases unmatched. The CDR3 length is 18 residues. Per germline, CDR1 SGHVS and CDR2 FQNEAQ. This CDR3 is CASSLEMAGGSYNSPLHF. The CDR3 nucleotides read TGTGCCAGCAGCTTAGAAATGGCAGGGGGCTCCTATAATTCACCCCTCCACTTT.

The chain carries TRBV9 and TRBJ2-4; 8 bases match TRBD2. Germline CDR1 reads SGDLS; CDR2 reads YYNGEE. J gave up 4 bases and V 0 bases, and 3 bases lay outside the gene matches. The CDR3 has 15 residues. This CDR3 is CASSVEASGKNIQYF. Written as DNA, the CDR3 is TGTGCCAGCAGCGTAGAGGCTAGCGGGAAAAACATTCAGTACTTC. Complete variable domain (other parts from reference TRBV9 and TRBJ2-4): DSGVTQTPKHLITATGQRVTLRCSPRSGDLSVYWYQQSLDQGLQFLIQYYNGEERAKGNILERFSAQQFPDLHSELNLSSLELGDSALYFCASSVEASGKNIQYFGAGTRLSVL.

This clone was found once. The CDR3 DNA reads as TGCGCCAGCAGCCCTACTAGCGTAGAATCCTACGAGCAGTACTTC. Translated: CASSPTSVESYEQYF. The chain is built from TRBV4-1 and TRBJ2-7; TRBD2 agrees at 7 bases. Trimming took 4 bases from V and 1 from J; bases not matched to a gene: 7. Germline CDR1 MGHRA, CDR2 YSYEKL. This CDR3 contains 15 residues.

The V and J genes are TRBV5-1 and TRBJ2-3, with unresolved D. V lost 0 bases and J 0 bases, leaving 8 bases between the germline ends. There are 15 residues in the CDR3. The germline V gene encodes CDR1 SGHRS and CDR2 YFSETQ. CDR3 amino acids: CASSLGRPSTDTQYF. The CDR3 region has the DNA TGCGCCAGCAGCTTGGGGAGACCTAGCACAGATACGCAGTATTTT.

Only one count was recorded for this clone. Additional DNA sequences in this sample encode the identical CDR3. The chain combines TRBV7-2 with TRBJ1-2; the match to TRBD1 covers 8 bases. The V gene's germline CDR1 is SGHTA and CDR2 FQGNSA. J lost 4 bases, V lost 5 bases, and 3 bases had no gene match. This CDR3 has 13 amino acids. The CDR3 DNA reads as TGTGCCAGCAGCCCAGACAGGGGCTATGGCTACACCTTC. Its protein product is CASSPDRGYGYTF.

The gene calls are TRBV5-1 and TRBJ2-3, with D perhaps TRBD2 (5 bases). CDR1 is SGHRS, CDR2 YFSETQ, per germline. CDR3 length: 16 residues. Trimming shortened V by 4 bases and J by 5 bases, and 20 bases separated the two germline ends. The CDR3 nucleotides are TGCGCCAGCAGCCCGTACGTCGAGGGAGTCGAAGATACGCAGTATTTT. Translation gives CASSPYVEGVEDTQYF.

The chain is built from TRBV28 and TRBJ1-5; a possible D gene is TRBD1 (5 bases). V was cut by 2 bases and J by 4 bases, with 15 bases left in between. The germline V gene has CDR1 MDHEN and CDR2 SYDVKM. This CDR3 comprises 16 residues. As DNA, the CDR3 is TGTGCCAGCAGTTTACACCGGGACTTATCTAATCAGCCCCAGCATTTT. This codes for CASSLHRDLSNQPQHF.

The V and J genes are TRBV7-9 and TRBJ1-2; D is possibly TRBD1 (5 bases). Trimming stripped 0 bases from V and 1 base from J, with 12 bases between. Germline V gene data show CDR1 as SEHNR and CDR2 as FQNEAQ (reference sequence). The CDR3 contains 16 residues. CDR3 protein: CASSLAGVNGNYGYTF. DNA of the CDR3: TGTGCCAGCAGCTTAGCAGGGGTTAATGGTAACTATGGCTACACCTTC. Together with reference TRBV7-9 and TRBJ1-2, the CDR3 gives the full variable domain: DTGVSQNPRHKITKRGQNVTFRCDPISEHNRLYWYRQTLGQGPEFLTYFQNEAQLEKSRLLSDRFSAERPKGSFSTLEIQRTEQGDSAMYLCASSLAGVNGNYGYTFGSGTRLTVV.

This clone was observed a single time. The V and J genes are TRBV18 and TRBJ1-5, with D uncertain. Trimming shortened V by 3 bases and J by 0 bases, and 9 bases separated the two germline ends. The V gene's germline CDR1 is KGHSH and CDR2 LQKENI. This CDR3 spans 15 amino acids. CDR3 sequence reads: CASSPPGNSNQPQHF. The CDR3 DNA reads as TGTGCCAGCTCACCCCCGGGAAATAGCAATCAGCCCCAGCATTTT.

Written as DNA, the CDR3 is TGTGCCAGCAGCTATAGGACAGCCCAAGAGACCCAGTACTTC. The encoded protein is CASSYRTAQETQYF. V and J are TRBV7-2 and TRBJ2-5; tentatively, D is TRBD1 (6 bases). This CDR3 contains 14 residues. The germline V and J ends were trimmed by 4 bases and 1 base, with 10 bases remaining between them. Germline-derived CDR1 and CDR2 are SGHTA and FQGNSA.

The V gene is TRBV7-2, the J gene TRBJ2-5; 7 bases line up with TRBD1. This CDR3 spans 15 amino acids. The ends lost 1 base at V and 5 bases at J; junction bases unmatched: 7. The germline V gene encodes CDR1 SGHTA and CDR2 FQGNSA. The CDR3 is CASSLDSARGETQYF. The CDR3 bases are TGTGCCAGCAGCTTAGATTCCGCCAGGGGGGAGACCCAGTACTTC.

The rearrangement links TRBV18 to TRBJ2-3; 13 bases agree with TRBD2. Losses at the gene ends were 3 bases for V and 4 bases for J; bases not matched to a gene: 1. The CDR3 is made up of 15 amino acids. CDR1 is KGHSH and CDR2 is LQKENI in the germline V gene. The CDR3 sequence is CASSPGLAGPDTQYF. Written as DNA, the CDR3 is TGTGCCAGCTCACCGGGACTAGCGGGGCCAGATACGCAGTATTTT.

This chain connects TRBV14 to TRBJ2-5; 7 bases line up with TRBD1. This CDR3 has 15 amino acids. V lost 1 base and J lost 4; bases outside the gene matches: 6. Germline lookup yields CDR1 SGHDN and CDR2 FVKESK. The CDR3 nucleotides read TGTGCCAGCAGCCAAGTAGGGACAGCGGCAGAGACCCAGTACTTC. Residues: CASSQVGTAAETQYF.

A few counts support this clone. The chain combines TRBV4-3 with TRBJ2-2, with 7 bases that match TRBD1. The CDR3 has 16 residues. V was clipped by 6 bases and J by 7 bases; unmatched bases: 14. Germline V gives CDR1 LGHNA, CDR2 YSLEER. CDR3 bases: TGCGCCAGCAGTAAAGAGGGGGCCCTTTTGGGCGGGGAGCTGTTTTTT. Its translation is CASSKEGALLGGELFF.

Concerning this clone itself: This sample includes further DNA sequences coding for the same CDR3. The chain employs TRBV2 and TRBJ2-7; TRBD1 agrees at 9 bases. CDR1 and CDR2 (germline): SNHLY, FYNNEI. This CDR3 region has 13 residues. Unmatched junction bases numbered 7, after V lost 9 bases and J lost 4 bases. CDR3 amino acids: CASQRGQGYEQYF. The DNA of the CDR3 is TGTGCCAGTCAAAGGGGACAGGGATACGAGCAGTACTTC.